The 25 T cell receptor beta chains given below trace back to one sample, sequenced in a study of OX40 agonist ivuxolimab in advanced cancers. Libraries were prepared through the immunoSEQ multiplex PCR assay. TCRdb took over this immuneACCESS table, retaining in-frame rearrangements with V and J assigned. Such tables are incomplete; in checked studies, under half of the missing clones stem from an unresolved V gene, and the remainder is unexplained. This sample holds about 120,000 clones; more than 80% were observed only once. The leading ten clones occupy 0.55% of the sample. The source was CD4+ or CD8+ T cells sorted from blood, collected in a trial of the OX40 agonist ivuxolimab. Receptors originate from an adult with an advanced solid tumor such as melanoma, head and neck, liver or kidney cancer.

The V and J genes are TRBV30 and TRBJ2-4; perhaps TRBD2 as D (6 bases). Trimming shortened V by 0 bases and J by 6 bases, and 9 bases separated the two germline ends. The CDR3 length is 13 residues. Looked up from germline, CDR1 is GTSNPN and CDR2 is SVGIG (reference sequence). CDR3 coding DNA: TGTGCCTGGAGTGTCGGCGGGGTAAACATTCAGTACTTC. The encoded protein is CAWSVGGVNIQYF.

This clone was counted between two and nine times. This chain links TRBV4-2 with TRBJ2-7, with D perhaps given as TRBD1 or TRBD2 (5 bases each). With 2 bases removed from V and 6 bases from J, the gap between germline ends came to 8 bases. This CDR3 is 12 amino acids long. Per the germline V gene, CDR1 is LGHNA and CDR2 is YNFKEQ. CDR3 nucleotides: TGTGCCAGCAGCCAAATGGGGGTCGAGCAGTACTTC. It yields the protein CASSQMGVEQYF.

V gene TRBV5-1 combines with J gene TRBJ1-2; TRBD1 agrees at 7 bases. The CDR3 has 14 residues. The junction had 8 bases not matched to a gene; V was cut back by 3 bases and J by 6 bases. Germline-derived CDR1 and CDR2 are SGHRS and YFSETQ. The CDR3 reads CASSSGTELDGYTF. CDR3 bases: TGCGCCAGCAGCTCCGGGACAGAGTTAGATGGCTACACCTTC.

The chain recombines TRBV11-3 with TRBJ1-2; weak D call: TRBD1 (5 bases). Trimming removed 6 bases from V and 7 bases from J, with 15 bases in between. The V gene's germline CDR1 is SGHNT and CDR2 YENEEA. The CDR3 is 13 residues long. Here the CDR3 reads CASSTSDRSGYTF. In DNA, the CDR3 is TGTGCCAGCAGTACTTCCGACAGATCTGGCTACACCTTC.

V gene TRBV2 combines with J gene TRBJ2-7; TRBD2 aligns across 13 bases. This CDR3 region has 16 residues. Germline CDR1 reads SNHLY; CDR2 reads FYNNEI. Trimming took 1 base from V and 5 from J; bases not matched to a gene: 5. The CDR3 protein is CASSEGGLAGTDEQYF. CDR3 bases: TGTGCCAGCAGTGAAGGGGGACTAGCGGGGACTGACGAGCAGTACTTC.

The CDR3 loop is CASSPGQGADTIYF. CDR3 DNA sequence: TGTGCCAGCTCACCTGGACAGGGGGCAGACACCATATATTTT. The chain has TRBV18 and TRBJ1-3; 11 bases map to TRBD1. Per germline, CDR1 KGHSH and CDR2 LQKENI. V gave up 3 bases and J gave up 8 bases; unmatched junction bases: 3. This CDR3 has 14 residues.

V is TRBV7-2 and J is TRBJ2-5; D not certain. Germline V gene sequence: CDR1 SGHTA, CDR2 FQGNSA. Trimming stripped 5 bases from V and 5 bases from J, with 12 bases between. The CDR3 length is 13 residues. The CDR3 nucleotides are TGTGCCAGCAGCGAACGCATCTCGGAGACCCAGTACTTC. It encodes CASSERISETQYF.

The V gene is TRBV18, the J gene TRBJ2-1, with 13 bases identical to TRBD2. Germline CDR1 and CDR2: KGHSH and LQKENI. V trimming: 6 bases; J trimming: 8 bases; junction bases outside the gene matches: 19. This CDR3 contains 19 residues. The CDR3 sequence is CASSRGLAGRAQRIDEQFF. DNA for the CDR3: TGTGCCAGCTCGCGGGGACTAGCGGGGCGGGCCCAAAGGATCGATGAGCAGTTCTTC.

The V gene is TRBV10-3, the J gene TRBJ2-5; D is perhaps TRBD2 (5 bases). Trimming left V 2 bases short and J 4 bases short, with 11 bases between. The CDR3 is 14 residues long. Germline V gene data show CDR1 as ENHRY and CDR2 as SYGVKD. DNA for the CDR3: TGTGCCATCAGTGAGGGAGGTGAGAGAGAGACCCAGTACTTC. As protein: CAISEGGERETQYF.

The CDR3 loop reads CASSQEKLAELNIQYF. DNA for the CDR3: TGCGCCAGCAGCCAAGAGAAACTAGCGGAACTAAACATTCAGTACTTC. V usage is TRBV4-1 and J usage is TRBJ2-4; 8 bases fit TRBD2. The V segment lost 0 bases and the J segment 6 bases; nucleotides outside the gene matches: 7. CDR1 MGHRA and CDR2 YSYEKL come from the germline V gene. CDR3 length equals 16 residues.

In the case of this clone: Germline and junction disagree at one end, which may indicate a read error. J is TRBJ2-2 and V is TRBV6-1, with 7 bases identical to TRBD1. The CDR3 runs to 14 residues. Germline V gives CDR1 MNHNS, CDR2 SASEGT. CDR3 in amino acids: CASREGQAGGELFF. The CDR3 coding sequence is TGTGCCAGCAGGGAAGGACAGGCGGGCGGGGAGCTGTTTTTT.

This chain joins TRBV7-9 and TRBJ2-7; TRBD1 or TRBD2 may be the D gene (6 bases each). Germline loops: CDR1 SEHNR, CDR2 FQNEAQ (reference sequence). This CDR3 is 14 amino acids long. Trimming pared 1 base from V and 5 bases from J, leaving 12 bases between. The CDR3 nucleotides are TGTGCCAGCAGCTTAGATGGGGGGCCTGACGAGCAGTACTTC. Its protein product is CASSLDGGPDEQYF.

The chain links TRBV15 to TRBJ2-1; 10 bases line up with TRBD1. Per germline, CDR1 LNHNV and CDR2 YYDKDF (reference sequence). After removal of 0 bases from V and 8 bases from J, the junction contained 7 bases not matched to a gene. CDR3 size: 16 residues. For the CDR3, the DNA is TGTGCCACCAGCAGAGAGGGGGACAGGGGATGGGATGAGCAGTTCTTC. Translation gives CATSREGDRGWDEQFF.

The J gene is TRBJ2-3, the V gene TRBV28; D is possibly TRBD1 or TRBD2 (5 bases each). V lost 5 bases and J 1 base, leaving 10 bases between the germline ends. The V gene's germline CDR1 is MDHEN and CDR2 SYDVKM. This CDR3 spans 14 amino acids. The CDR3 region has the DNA TGTGCCAGCAGTAACCGGGGCCGCACAGATACGCAGTATTTT. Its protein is CASSNRGRTDTQYF. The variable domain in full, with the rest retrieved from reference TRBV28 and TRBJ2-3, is DVKVTQSSRYLVKRTGEKVFLECVQDMDHENMFWYRQDPGLGLRLIYFSYDVKMKEKGDIPEGYSVSREKKERFSLILESASTNQTSMYLCASSNRGRTDTQYFGPGTRLTVL.

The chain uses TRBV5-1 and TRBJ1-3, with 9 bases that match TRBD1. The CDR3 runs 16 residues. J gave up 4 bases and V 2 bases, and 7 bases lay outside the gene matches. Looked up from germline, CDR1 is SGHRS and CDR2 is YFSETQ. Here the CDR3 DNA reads TGCGCCAGCAGCTTACAGGGGGCAAATTTAGGAAACACCATATATTTT. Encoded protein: CASSLQGANLGNTIYF.

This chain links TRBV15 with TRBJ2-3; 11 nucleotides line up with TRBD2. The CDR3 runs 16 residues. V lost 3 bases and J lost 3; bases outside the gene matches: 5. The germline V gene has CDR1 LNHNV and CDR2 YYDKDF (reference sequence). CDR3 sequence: CATSSLAGGGTDTQYF. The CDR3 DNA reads TGTGCCACCAGCAGTCTAGCGGGGGGCGGGACAGATACGCAGTATTTT.

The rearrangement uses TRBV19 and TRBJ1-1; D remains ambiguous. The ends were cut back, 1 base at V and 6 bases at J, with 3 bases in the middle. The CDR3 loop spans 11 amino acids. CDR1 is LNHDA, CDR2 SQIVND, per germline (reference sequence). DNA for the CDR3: TGTGCCAGTAGTATAGCAGCTGAAGCTTTCTTT. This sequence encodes CASSIAAEAFF.

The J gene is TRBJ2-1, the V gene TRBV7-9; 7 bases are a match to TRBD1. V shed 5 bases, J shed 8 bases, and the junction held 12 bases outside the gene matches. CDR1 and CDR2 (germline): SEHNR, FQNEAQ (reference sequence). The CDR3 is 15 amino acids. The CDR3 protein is CASSPQGVSTDEQFF. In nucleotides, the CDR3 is TGTGCCAGCAGCCCGCAGGGGGTGTCGACTGATGAGCAGTTCTTC.

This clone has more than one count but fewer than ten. CDR3 bases: TGCGCCAGCAGCCAAGATGGGTTTTCCACAGATACGCAGTATTTT. Protein product: CASSQDGFSTDTQYF. The chain carries TRBV4-1 and TRBJ2-3; D is unclear. V was cut by 0 bases and J by 2 bases, with 9 bases left in between. The germline gives CDR1 MGHRA, CDR2 YSYEKL. The CDR3 length is 15 residues.

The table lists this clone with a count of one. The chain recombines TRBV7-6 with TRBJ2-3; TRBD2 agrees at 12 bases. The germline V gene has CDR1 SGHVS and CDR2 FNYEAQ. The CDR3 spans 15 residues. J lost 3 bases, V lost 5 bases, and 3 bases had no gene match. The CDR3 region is CASSPSGGGTDTQYF. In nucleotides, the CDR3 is TGTGCCAGCAGCCCTAGCGGGGGGGGGACAGATACGCAGTATTTT.

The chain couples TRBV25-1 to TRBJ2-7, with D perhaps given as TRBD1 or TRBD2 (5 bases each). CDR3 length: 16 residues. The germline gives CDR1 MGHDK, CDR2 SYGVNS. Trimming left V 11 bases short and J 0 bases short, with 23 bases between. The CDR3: CAPSLGDPKSSYEQYF. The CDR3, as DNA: TGTGCCCCCTCCCTAGGGGACCCCAAGAGCTCCTACGAGCAGTACTTC.

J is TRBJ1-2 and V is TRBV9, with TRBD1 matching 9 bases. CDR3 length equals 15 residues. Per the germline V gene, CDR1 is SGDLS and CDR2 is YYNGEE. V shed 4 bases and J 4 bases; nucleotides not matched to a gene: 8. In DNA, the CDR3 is TGTGCCAGCAGCCCGAGGACAGGGGTGGTCTATGGCTACACCTTC. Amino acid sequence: CASSPRTGVVYGYTF.

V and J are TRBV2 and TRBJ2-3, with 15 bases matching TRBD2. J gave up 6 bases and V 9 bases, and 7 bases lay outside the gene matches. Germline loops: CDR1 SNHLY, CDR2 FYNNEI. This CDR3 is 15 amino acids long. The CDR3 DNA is TGTGCCAGGAAGGGACTAGCGGGGGGAAGGGATACGCAGTATTTT. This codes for CARKGLAGGRDTQYF.

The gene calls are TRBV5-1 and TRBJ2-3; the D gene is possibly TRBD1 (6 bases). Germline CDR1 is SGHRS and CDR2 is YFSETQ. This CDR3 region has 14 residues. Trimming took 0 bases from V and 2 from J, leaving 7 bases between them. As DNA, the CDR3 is TGCGCCAGCAGCTTGGGACAGGCCACAGATACGCAGTATTTT. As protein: CASSLGQATDTQYF.

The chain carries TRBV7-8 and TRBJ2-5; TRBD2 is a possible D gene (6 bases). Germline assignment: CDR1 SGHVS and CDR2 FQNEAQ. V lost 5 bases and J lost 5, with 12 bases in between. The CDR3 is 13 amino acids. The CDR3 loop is CASSTPSVETQYF. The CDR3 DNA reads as TGTGCCAGCAGCACTCCTAGCGTTGAGACCCAGTACTTC.